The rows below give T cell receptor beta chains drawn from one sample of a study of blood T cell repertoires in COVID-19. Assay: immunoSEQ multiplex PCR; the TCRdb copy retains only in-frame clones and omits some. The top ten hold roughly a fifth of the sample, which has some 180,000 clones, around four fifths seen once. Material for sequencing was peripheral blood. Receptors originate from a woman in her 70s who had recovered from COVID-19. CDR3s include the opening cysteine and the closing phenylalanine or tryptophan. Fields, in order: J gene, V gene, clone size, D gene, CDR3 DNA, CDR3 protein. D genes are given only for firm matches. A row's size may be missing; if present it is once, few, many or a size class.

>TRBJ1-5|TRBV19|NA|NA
TGTGCCAGTAGTAAGGTCCAGGGTAGCAATCAGCCCCAGCATTTT
CASSKVQGSNQPQHF
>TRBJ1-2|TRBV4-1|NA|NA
TGCGCCAGCAGCCAGATGCGGGGCGGTGGGGCTAACTATGGCTACACCTTC
CASSQMRGGGANYGYTF
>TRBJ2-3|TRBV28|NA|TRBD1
TGTGCCAGCAGTTCCCCAGGGGGCAGGCCAAGCACAGATACGCAGTATTTT
CASSSPGGRPSTDTQYF
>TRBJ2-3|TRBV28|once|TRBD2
TGTGCCAGCCGTATAGCGGGAGCATCCACAGATACGCAGTATTTT
CASRIAGASTDTQYF
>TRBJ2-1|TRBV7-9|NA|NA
TGTGCCAGCAGCTTGAACAGGTACGGTGAGCAGTTCTTC
CASSLNRYGEQFF
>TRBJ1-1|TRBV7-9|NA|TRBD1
TGTGCCAGCAGCCCCCGGACAGGGGGCCTCGAAGCTTTCTTT
CASSPRTGGLEAFF
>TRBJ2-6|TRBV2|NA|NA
TGTGCCAGCGGGGGGTCCGGGGCCAACGTCCTGACTTTC
CASGGSGANVLTF
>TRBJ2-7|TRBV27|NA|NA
TGTGCCAGCCCCCCCACCCGCCCAGGCGCCTACGAGCAGTACTTC
CASPPTRPGAYEQYF
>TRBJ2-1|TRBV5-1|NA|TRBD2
TGCGCCAGCAGCTTTAGCGGGAGAACCTACAATGAGCAGTTCTTC
CASSFSGRTYNEQFF
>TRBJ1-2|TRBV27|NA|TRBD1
TGTGCCAGCAGCAGACAGGGACGTAACTATGGCTACACCTTC
CASSRQGRNYGYTF
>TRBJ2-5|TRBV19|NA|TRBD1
TGTGCCAGTACCACCGGACCGACAGGGGGCGGTGGAGAGACCCAGTACTTC
CASTTGPTGGGGETQYF
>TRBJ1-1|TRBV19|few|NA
TGTGCCAGTAGTATGGGGACACAACTGAACACTGAAGCTTTCTTT
CASSMGTQLNTEAFF
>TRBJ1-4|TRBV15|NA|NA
TGTGCCACCAGCAGAGGCGTTAATGAAAAACTGTTTTTT
CATSRGVNEKLFF
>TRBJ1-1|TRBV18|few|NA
TGTGCCAGCTCCCCCAACCCAGGAGGGGATGACACTGAAGCTTTCTTT
CASSPNPGGDDTEAFF
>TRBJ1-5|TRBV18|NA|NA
TGTGCCAGCTCACCACCTGGGGGAGGGTATAGCAATCAGCCCCAGCATTTT
CASSPPGGGYSNQPQHF
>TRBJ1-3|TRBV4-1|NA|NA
TGCGCCAGCAGCCCAGCCCCCCCCGGGGGGTTTGACGGAAACACCATATATTTT
CASSPAPPGGFDGNTIYF
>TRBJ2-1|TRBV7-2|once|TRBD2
TGTGCCAGCAGCCCTACTAGCGGGGCCTCGGGGGAGCAGTTCTTC
CASSPTSGASGEQFF
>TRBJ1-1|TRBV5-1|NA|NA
TGCGCCAGCAGCCCCAGTTCCCGCATGAACACTGAAGCTTTCTTT
CASSPSSRMNTEAFF
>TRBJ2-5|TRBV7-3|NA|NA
TGTGCCAGCAGCACAGGCCTTACCCACGGGGAGACCCAGTACTTC
CASSTGLTHGETQYF
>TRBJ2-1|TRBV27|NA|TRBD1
TGTGCCAGCAGAACATTAAAGGACAGGGCAAGCGAGCAGTTCTTC
CASRTLKDRASEQFF
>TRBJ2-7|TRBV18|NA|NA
TGTGCCAGCTCGCCATCAGCGGATCGCAGCTCCTACGAGCAGTACTTC
CASSPSADRSSYEQYF
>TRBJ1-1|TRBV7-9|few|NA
TGTGCCAGCAGCACCATAGCCGAAGCTTTCTTT
CASSTIAEAFF